These 7 T cell receptor beta chains share one sample of origin, sequenced in a study of blood T cells in healthy people across ages. Primers used in a second PCR of roughly 6 to 11 cycles were a sample-barcoded 5' primer and a J-beta primer mix. TCRdb recomputed calls from the 5' RACE reads with MiXCR, one row per CDR3 protein. The data contain fewer than 900,000 distinct CDR3 sequences, 40% to 45% of them seen just once; the ten biggest clones take up less than 25%. Sequencing used blood. The receptors were sampled from a woman aged 55-69 years in good health.

CDR3 sequence: CASRALRGRGLAGEDTQYF. CDR3 bases: TGTGCCAGCAGGGCCCTCAGAGGGCGAGGTCTAGCGGGAGAAGATACGCAGTATTTT. The rearrangement joins TRBV6-2 or TRBV6-3 to TRBJ2-3; the match to TRBD2 covers 10 bases. V dropped 6 bases and J dropped 5; count of bases not matched to a gene: 20. The CDR3 loop spans 19 amino acids. The germline CDR1 and CDR2 sequences are MNHEY and SVGEGT.

V usage is TRBV7-9 and J usage is TRBJ2-3, with D perhaps given as TRBD1 or TRBD2 (5 bases each). The germline V gene encodes CDR1 SEHNR and CDR2 FQNEAQ (reference sequence). CDR3 length equals 14 residues. Trimming removed 4 bases from V and 2 bases from J, with 10 bases in between. DNA of the CDR3: TGTGCCAGCAGCTGGGACGGACCCACAGATACGCAGTATTTT. Translated, it gives CASSWDGPTDTQYF.

The genes are TRBV20-1 and TRBJ1-2; TRBD1 is a possible D gene (6 bases). Trimming left V 0 bases short and J 5 bases short, with 16 bases between. This CDR3 has 15 residues. Per germline, CDR1 DFQATT and CDR2 SNEGSKA (reference sequence). The CDR3 region is CSARDKGGARYGYTF. CDR3 in DNA: TGCAGTGCTAGAGATAAAGGGGGGGCGCGATATGGCTACACCTTC.

This clonotype was recorded a few times. The J gene is TRBJ2-5, the V gene TRBV10-3, with D hard to call. CDR3 length: 12 amino acids. Germline CDR1 ENHRY, CDR2 SYGVKD. With 6 bases removed from V and 3 bases from J, the gap between germline ends came to 8 bases. This chain's CDR3 is CAIRPDKETQYF. Written as DNA, the CDR3 is TGTGCCATCAGGCCTGATAAAGAGACCCAGTACTTC.

V usage is TRBV29-1 and J usage is TRBJ2-1, with D possibly matching TRBD2 (6 bases). CDR3 length equals 13 residues. Germline CDR1 is SQVTM and CDR2 is ANQGSEA. Trimming cost V 1 base and J 7 bases, with 11 bases left between them. The DNA of the CDR3 is TGCAGCGTTGAAGGGAGGGTACTGAATGAGCAGTTCTTC. Amino acid sequence: CSVEGRVLNEQFF.

This clonotype has just a few counts. The V call is TRBV2, the J call TRBJ2-1; D is possibly TRBD1 (5 bases). This CDR3 spans 12 amino acids. The V end lost 9 bases, the J end lost 4 bases, and 10 bases lay between the germline ends. Germline lookup yields CDR1 SNHLY and CDR2 FYNNEI. DNA for the CDR3: TGTGCCAGTGGGGCCCAGTACAATGAGCAGTTCTTC. Its translation: CASGAQYNEQFF.

The chain employs TRBV21-1 and TRBJ2-7. TRBV21-1 counts as a pseudogene. The CDR3 consists of 10 residues. CDR3 protein: CASNPYEQYF. CDR3 in DNA: TGTGCCAGTAACCCCTACGAGCAGTACTTC.